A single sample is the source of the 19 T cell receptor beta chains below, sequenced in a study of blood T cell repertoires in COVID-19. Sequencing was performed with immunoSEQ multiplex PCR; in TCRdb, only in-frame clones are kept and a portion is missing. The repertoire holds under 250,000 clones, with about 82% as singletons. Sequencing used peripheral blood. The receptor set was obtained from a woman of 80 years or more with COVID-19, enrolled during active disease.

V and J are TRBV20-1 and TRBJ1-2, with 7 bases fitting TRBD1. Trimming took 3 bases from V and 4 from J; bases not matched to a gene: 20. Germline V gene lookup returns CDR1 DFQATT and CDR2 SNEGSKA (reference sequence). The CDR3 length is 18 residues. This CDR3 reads CSASPNLRTGGGGYGYTF. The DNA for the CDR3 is TGCAGTGCTAGTCCAAACTTAAGGACAGGAGGGGGTGGCTATGGCTACACCTTC.

CDR3 DNA: TGTGCCAGCAGTCATCTAGCGGGGGGGAAAGAGACCCAGTACTTC. Residues: CASSHLAGGKETQYF. The chain combines TRBV28 with TRBJ2-5; 12 nucleotides match TRBD2. Germline lookup yields CDR1 MDHEN and CDR2 SYDVKM. The CDR3 runs to 15 residues. The junction had 4 bases not matched to a gene; V was cut back by 5 bases and J by 3 bases. The full variable domain, completed using reference TRBV28 and TRBJ2-5, is DVKVTQSSRYLVKRTGEKVFLECVQDMDHENMFWYRQDPGLGLRLIYFSYDVKMKEKGDIPEGYSVSREKKERFSLILESASTNQTSMYLCASSHLAGGKETQYFGPGTRLLVL.

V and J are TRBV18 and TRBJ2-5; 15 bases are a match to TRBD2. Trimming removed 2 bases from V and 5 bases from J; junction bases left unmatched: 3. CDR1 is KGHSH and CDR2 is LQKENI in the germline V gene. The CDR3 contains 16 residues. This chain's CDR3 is CASSPGLAGGQETQYF. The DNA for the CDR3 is TGTGCCAGCTCACCAGGACTAGCGGGGGGGCAGGAGACCCAGTACTTC.

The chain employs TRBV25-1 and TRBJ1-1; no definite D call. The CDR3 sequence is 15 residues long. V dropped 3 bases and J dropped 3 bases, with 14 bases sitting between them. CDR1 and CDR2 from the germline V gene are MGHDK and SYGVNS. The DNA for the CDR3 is TGTGCCAGCAGTGAGCTCGACGGGAGGGACACTGAAGCTTTCTTT. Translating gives CASSELDGRDTEAFF. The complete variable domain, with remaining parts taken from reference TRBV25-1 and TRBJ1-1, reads EADIYQTPRYLVIGTGKKITLECSQTMGHDKMYWYQQDPGMELHLIHYSYGVNSTEKGDLSSESTVSRIRTEHFPLTLESARPSHTSQYLCASSELDGRDTEAFFGQGTRLTVV.

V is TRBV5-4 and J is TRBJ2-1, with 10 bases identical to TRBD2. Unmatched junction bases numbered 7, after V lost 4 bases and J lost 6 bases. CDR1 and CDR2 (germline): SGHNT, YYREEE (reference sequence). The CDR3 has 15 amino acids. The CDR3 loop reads CASSASSGGSNEQFF. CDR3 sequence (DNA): TGTGCCAGCAGCGCCTCTAGCGGGGGTTCCAATGAGCAGTTCTTC.

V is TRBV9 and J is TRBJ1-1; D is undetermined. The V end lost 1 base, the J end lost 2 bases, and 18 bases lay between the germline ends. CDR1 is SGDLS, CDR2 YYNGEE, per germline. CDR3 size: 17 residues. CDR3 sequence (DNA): TGTGCCAGCAGCGTATTCCCAGCCGGAGGTACCAACACTGAAGCTTTCTTT. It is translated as CASSVFPAGGTNTEAFF.

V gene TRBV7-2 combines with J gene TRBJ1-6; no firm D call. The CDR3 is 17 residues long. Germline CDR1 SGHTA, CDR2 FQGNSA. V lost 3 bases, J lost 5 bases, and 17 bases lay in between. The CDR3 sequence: CASSLSRAPRDNSPLHF. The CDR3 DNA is TGTGCCAGCAGCTTGTCCCGGGCGCCGAGGGATAATTCACCCCTCCACTTT.

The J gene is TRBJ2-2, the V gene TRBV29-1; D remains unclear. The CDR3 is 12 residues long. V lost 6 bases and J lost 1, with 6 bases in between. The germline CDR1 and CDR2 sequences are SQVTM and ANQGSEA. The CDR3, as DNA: TGCAGCGTCCAAAAGAACACCGGGGAGCTGTTTTTT. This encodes CSVQKNTGELFF.

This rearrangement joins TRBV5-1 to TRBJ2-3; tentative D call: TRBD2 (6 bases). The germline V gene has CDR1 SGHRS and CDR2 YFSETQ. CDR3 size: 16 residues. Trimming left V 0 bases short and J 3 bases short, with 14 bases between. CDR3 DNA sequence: TGCGCCAGCAGCTTGGATGACGGGGGTAGGACAGATACGCAGTATTTT. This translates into CASSLDDGGRTDTQYF. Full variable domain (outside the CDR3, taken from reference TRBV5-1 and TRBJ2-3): KAGVTQTPRYLIKTRGQQVTLSCSPISGHRSVSWYQQTPGQGLQFLFEYFSETQRNKGNFPGRFSGRQFSNSRSEMNVSTLELGDSALYLCASSLDDGGRTDTQYFGPGTRLTVL.

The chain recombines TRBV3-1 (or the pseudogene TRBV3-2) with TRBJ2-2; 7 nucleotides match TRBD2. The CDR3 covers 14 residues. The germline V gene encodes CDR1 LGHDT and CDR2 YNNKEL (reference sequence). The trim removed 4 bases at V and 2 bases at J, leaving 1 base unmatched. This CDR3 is CASSPGGNTGELFF. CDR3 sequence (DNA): TGTGCCAGCAGCCCGGGGGGTAACACCGGGGAGCTGTTTTTT.

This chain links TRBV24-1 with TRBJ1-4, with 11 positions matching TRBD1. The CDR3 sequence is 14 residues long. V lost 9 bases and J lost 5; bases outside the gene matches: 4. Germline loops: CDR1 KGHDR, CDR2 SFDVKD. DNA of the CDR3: TGTGCCACCGGGACAGGGGGGGTAAATGAAAAACTGTTTTTT. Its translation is CATGTGGVNEKLFF.

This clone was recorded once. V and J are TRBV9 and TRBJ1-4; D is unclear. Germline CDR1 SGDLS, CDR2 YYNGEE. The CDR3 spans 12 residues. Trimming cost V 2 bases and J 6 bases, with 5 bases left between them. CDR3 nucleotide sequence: TGTGCCAGCAGCGTCCAGGATGAAAAACTGTTTTTT. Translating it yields CASSVQDEKLFF.

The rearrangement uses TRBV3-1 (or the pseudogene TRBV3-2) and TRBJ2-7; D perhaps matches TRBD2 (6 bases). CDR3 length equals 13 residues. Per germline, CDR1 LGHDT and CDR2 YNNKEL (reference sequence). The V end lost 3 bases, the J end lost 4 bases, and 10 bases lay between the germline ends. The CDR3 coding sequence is TGTGCCAGCAGCCAGACGAGCGGGTACGAGCAGTACTTC. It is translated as CASSQTSGYEQYF.

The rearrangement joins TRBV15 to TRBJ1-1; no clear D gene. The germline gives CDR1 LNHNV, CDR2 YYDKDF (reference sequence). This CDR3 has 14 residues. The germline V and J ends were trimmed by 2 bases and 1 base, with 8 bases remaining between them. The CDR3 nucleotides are TGTGCCACCAGCAGAAACCGGGGGAACACTGAAGCTTTCTTT. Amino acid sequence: CATSRNRGNTEAFF.

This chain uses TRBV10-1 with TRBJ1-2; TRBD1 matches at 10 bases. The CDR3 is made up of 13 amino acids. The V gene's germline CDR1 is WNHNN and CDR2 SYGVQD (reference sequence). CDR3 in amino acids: CVKAGGTGDGYTF. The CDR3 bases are TGCGTCAAAGCAGGCGGGACAGGGGATGGCTACACCTTC.

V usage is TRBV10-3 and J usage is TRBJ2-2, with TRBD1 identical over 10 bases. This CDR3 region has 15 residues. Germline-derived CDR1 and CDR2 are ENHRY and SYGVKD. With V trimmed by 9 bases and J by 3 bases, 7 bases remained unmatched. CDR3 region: CAMSTGTGDTGELFF. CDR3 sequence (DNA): TGTGCCATGTCTACCGGGACAGGGGACACCGGGGAGCTGTTTTTT.

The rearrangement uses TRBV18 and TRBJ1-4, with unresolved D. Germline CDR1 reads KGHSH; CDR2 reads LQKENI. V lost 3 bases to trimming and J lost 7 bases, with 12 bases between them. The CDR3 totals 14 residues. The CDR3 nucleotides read TGTGCCAGCTCACCTATAGGAGACGGTGAAAAACTGTTTTTT. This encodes CASSPIGDGEKLFF.

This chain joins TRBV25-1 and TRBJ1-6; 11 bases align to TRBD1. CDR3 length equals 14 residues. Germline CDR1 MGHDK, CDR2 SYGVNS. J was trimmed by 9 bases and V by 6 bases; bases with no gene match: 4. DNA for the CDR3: TGTGCCAGCAGGGACAGGGGGCATAGTTCACCCCTCCACTTT. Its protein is CASRDRGHSSPLHF.

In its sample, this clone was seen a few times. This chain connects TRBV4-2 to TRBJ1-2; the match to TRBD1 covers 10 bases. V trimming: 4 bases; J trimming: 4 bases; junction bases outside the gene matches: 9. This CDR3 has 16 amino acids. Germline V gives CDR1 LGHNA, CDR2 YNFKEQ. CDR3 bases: TGTGCCAGCAGCCTCCAAGGGGGACAGGGGCTCTATGGCTACACCTTC. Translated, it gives CASSLQGGQGLYGYTF.